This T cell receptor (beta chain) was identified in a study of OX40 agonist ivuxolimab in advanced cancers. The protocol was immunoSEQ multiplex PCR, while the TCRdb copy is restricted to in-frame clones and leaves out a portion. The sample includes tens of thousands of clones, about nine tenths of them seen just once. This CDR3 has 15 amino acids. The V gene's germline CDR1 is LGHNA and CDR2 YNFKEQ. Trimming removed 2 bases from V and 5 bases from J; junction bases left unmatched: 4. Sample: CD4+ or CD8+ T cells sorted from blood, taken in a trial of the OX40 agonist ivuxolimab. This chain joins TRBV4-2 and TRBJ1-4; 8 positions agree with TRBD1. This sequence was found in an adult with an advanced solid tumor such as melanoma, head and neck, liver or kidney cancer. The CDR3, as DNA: TGTGCCAGCAGCCAACACAGGGGGGGAAATGAAAAACTGTTTTTT. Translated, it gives CASSQHRGGNEKLFF.